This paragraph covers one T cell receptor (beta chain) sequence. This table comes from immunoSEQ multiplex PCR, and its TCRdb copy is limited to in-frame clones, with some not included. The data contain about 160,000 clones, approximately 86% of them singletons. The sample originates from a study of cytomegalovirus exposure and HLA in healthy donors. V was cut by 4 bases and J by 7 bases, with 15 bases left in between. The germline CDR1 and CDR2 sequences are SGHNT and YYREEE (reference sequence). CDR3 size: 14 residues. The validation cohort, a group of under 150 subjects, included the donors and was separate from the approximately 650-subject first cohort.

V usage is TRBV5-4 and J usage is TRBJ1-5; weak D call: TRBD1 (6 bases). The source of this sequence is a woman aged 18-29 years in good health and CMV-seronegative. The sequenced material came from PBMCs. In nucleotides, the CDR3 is TGTGCCAGCAGCCCTGACCCTGGGGGCCAGCCCCAGCATTTT. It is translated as CASSPDPGGQPQHF.